Below are 14 T cell receptor beta chains sequenced from a single sample in a study of blood T cell repertoires in COVID-19. The data were produced by immunoSEQ multiplex PCR, yet TCRdb's version contains in-frame clones alone and is incomplete. This sample has about 73,000 clones, with 80% to 85% found just once. The sample was peripheral blood. The source of these receptors is a human donor in a cohort sampled during active COVID-19.

The V and J genes are TRBV5-1 and TRBJ2-1, with D perhaps TRBD1 (6 bases). Trimming removed 1 base from V and 6 bases from J, with 8 bases in between. CDR3 size: 13 residues. Looked up from germline, CDR1 is SGHRS and CDR2 is YFSETQ. The CDR3 coding sequence is TGCGCCAGCAGCTTGAACAGGGTCAATGAGCAGTTCTTC. Residues: CASSLNRVNEQFF.

The chain employs TRBV6-2 or TRBV6-3 and TRBJ1-5, with 8 bases that match TRBD1. The trim removed 4 bases at V and 7 bases at J, leaving 6 bases unmatched. CDR3 length: 14 residues. Germline CDR1 MNHEY, CDR2 SVGEGT. The CDR3 sequence is CASSWTGSRQPQHF. DNA of the CDR3: TGTGCCAGCAGTTGGACAGGGTCTCGCCAGCCCCAGCATTTT.

J is TRBJ2-3 and V is TRBV6-5; the D gene is possibly TRBD1 (5 bases). Trimming left V 5 bases short and J 14 bases short, with 20 bases between. Germline loops: CDR1 MNHEY, CDR2 SVGAGI. This CDR3 has 13 residues. The CDR3: CASSPLDRPVGYF. The CDR3 DNA sequence: TGTGCCAGCAGTCCGCTCGACAGACCGGTGGGGTATTTT.

The chain combines TRBV2 with TRBJ2-7; D possibly corresponds to TRBD1 (7 bases). This CDR3 comprises 14 residues. Germline CDR1 reads SNHLY; CDR2 reads FYNNEI. Trimming cost V 7 bases and J 2 bases, with 15 bases left between them. The CDR3 DNA reads as TGTGCCAGCACCCGACAGGGAGGCACCTACGAGCAGTACTTC. Translation gives CASTRQGGTYEQYF.

This clone has ten or more counts. V is TRBV5-1 and J is TRBJ2-1; 9 bases map to TRBD2. This CDR3 is built from 17 residues. Germline V gives CDR1 SGHRS, CDR2 YFSETQ. The J segment lost 8 bases and the V segment lost 4 bases, leaving 16 bases of the junction unmatched. The CDR3 bases are TGCGCCAGCAGCCGATTAGCAGGCGGGGGGGCCGTAGATGAGCAGTTCTTC. Its translation: CASSRLAGGGAVDEQFF.

The chain couples TRBV27 to TRBJ1-1, with 10 bases matching TRBD1. The length of the CDR3 is 14 residues. V was pared by 11 bases and J by 6 bases, with 12 bases of the junction left unmatched. The germline V gene encodes CDR1 MNHEY and CDR2 SMNVEV (reference sequence). CDR3 nucleotides: TGTGCCGGACAGGGGGGAGAGGGGGAATCTGAAGCTTTCTTT. Amino acids: CAGQGGEGESEAFF.

The chain has TRBV7-9 and TRBJ2-2, with D unresolved. Trimming removed 5 bases from V and 5 bases from J, with 9 bases in between. Looked up from germline, CDR1 is SEHNR and CDR2 is FQNEAQ (reference sequence). This CDR3 spans 13 amino acids. CDR3 nucleotides: TGTGCCAGCAGCGGAGCCGGGACCGGGGAGCTGTTTTTT. Translation gives CASSGAGTGELFF.

The genes are TRBV5-6 and TRBJ2-1, with D perhaps matching TRBD2 (6 bases). The CDR3 spans 15 residues. From germline, CDR1 is SGHDT and CDR2 YYEEEE. Trimming took 1 base from V and 6 from J, leaving 14 bases between them. The chain's CDR3 is CASSLHGTHFNEQFF. CDR3 DNA sequence: TGTGCCAGCAGCTTGCACGGGACTCACTTCAATGAGCAGTTCTTC.

The genes are TRBV10-1 and TRBJ2-2, with D tentatively TRBD1 (5 bases). Germline values: CDR1 WNHNN, CDR2 SYGVQD (reference sequence). The V end lost 4 bases, the J end lost 4 bases, and 10 bases lay between the germline ends. The CDR3 totals 14 residues. The CDR3: CASSARASTGELFF. The DNA for the CDR3 is TGCGCCAGCAGTGCCAGGGCGAGCACCGGGGAGCTGTTTTTT.

The genes are TRBV12-5 and TRBJ1-2; D is possibly TRBD1 (6 bases). This CDR3 is 15 amino acids long. The V gene lost 1 base and the J gene lost 1 base, with 10 bases spanning the gap. From germline, CDR1 is LGHNT and CDR2 FRNRAP. The CDR3 DNA follows: TGTGCTAGTGGTTTGGAAGGACAGAGTAACTATGGCTACACCTTC. This translates into CASGLEGQSNYGYTF.

The genes are TRBV28 and TRBJ1-3; 8 nucleotides align to TRBD1. Germline V gives CDR1 MDHEN, CDR2 SYDVKM. Unmatched junction bases numbered 3, after V lost 3 bases and J lost 5 bases. The CDR3 length is 14 residues. The CDR3 is CASSFTGGRNTIYF. DNA for the CDR3: TGTGCCAGCAGTTTTACAGGGGGTAGAAACACCATATATTTT.

This clone qualifies as medium-sized. The V gene is TRBV24-1, the J gene TRBJ1-5; 8 bases map to TRBD1. Germline V gene lookup returns CDR1 KGHDR and CDR2 SFDVKD. This CDR3 has 15 residues. The ends lost 7 bases at V and 2 bases at J; junction bases unmatched: 6. CDR3 coding DNA: TGTGCCACCAGGACCAAGGGACAGGGCAATCAGCCCCAGCATTTT. Translated: CATRTKGQGNQPQHF.

This sequence joins TRBV7-2 and TRBJ1-3; 7 bases are a match to TRBD1. V shed 2 bases, J shed 4 bases, and the junction held 5 bases outside the gene matches. The CDR3 has 15 residues. The germline V gene has CDR1 SGHTA and CDR2 FQGNSA. Written as DNA, the CDR3 is TGTGCCAGCAGCTTAAAGAGAGGGGGCGGAAACACCATATATTTT. Encoded protein: CASSLKRGGGNTIYF.

The rearrangement joins TRBV2 to TRBJ2-7; 7 bases fit TRBD1. The CDR3 consists of 10 residues. After removal of 9 bases from V and 5 bases from J, the junction contained 1 base not matched to a gene. Looked up from germline, CDR1 is SNHLY and CDR2 is FYNNEI. The CDR3 DNA is TGTGCCAGAGGGACAGACGAGCAGTACTTC. This codes for CARGTDEQYF.